This entry features one T cell receptor beta chain sequence. Amplification of TCR beta CDR3 regions used RNA as the template. With the HTBI primer set, the TCR CDR3 went through a first round of RT-PCR. TCRdb analysed the multiplex PCR reads with MiXCR anew, one entry per CDR3 protein. The sample includes 490,000 or so distinct CDR3 sequences, around a fifth of them seen just once. The data stem from a study of T cells in Graves' hyperthyroidism and ophthalmopathy. Looked up from germline, CDR1 is KGHDR and CDR2 is SFDVKD. V lost 5 bases and J 1 base, leaving 10 bases between the germline ends. The CDR3 loop spans 14 amino acids.

Specimen: blood. The origin of this receptor is a woman aged 65 to 85 with Graves' ophthalmopathy. The V and J genes are TRBV24-1 and TRBJ2-5, with D perhaps matching TRBD2 (6 bases). The DNA for the CDR3 is TGTGCCACCAGTGCAGGAGGGTTCCAAGAGACCCAGTACTTC. The encoded protein is CATSAGGFQETQYF.